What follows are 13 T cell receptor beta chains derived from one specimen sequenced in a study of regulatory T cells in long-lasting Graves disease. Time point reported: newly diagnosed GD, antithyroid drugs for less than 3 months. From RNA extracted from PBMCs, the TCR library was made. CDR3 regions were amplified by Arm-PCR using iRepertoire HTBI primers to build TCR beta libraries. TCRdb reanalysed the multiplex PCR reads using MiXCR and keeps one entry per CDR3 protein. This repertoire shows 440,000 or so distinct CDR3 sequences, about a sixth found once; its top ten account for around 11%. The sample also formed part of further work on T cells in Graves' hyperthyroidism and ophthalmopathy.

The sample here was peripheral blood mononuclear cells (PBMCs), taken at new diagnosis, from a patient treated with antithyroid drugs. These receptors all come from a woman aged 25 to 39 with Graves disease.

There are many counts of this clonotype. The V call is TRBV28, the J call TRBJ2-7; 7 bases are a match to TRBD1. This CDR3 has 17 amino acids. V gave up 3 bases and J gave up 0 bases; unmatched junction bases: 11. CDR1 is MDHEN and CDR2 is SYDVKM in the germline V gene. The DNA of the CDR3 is TGTGCCAGCAGTTTTCTATTACGGGACAGAAGCTCCTACGAGCAGTACTTC. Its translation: CASSFLLRDRSSYEQYF. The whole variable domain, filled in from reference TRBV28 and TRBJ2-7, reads DVKVTQSSRYLVKRTGEKVFLECVQDMDHENMFWYRQDPGLGLRLIYFSYDVKMKEKGDIPEGYSVSREKKERFSLILESASTNQTSMYLCASSFLLRDRSSYEQYFGPGTRLTVT.

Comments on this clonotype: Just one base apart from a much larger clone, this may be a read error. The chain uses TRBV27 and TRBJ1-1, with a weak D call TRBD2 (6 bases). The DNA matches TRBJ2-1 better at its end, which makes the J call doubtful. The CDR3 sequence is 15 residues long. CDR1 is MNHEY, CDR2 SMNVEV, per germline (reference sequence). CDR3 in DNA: TGTGCCAGCAGTTCCCCCGGACTAAGTATCGATGAGCAGTTCTTC. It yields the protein CASSSPGLSIDEQFF.

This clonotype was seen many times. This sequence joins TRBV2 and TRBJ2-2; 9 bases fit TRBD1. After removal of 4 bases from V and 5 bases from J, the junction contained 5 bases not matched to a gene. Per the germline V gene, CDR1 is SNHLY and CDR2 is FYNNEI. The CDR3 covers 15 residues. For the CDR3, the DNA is TGTGCCAGCAGTGGAGGGACAGGGCGAACCGGGGAGCTGTTTTTT. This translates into CASSGGTGRTGELFF.

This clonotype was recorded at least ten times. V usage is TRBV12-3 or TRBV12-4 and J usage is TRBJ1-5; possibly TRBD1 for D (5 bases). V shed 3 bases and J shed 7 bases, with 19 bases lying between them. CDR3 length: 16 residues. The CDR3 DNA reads TGTGCCAGCAGTTTGAGAGGGGCGCTGGTTGAGCAGCCCCAGCATTTT. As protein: CASSLRGALVEQPQHF.

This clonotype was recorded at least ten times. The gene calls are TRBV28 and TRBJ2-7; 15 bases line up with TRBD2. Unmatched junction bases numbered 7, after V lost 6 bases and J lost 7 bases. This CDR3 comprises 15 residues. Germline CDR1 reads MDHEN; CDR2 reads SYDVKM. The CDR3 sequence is CASRHGGLAGGEQYF. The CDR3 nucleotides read TGTGCCAGCAGACATGGGGGACTAGCGGGAGGTGAGCAGTACTTC.

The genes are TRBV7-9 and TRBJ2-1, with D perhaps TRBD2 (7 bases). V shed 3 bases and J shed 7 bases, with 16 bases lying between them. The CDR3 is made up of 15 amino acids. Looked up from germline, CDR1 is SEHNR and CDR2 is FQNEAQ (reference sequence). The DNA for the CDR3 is TGTGCCAGCAGCTTCCAAAAAGGGGGGGTGAATGAGCAGTTCTTC. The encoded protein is CASSFQKGGVNEQFF.

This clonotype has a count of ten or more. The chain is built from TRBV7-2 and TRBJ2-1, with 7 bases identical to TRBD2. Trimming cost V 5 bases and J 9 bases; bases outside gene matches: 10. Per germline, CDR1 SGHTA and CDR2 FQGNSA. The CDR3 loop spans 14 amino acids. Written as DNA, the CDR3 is TGTGCCAGCAGCGCCCGCGGGAGTGAGGGTGAGCAGTTCTTC. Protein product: CASSARGSEGEQFF.

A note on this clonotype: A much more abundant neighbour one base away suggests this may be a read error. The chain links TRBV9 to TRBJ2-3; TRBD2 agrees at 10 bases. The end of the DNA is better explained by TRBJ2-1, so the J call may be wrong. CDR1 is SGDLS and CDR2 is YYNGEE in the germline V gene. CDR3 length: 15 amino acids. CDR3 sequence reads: CASSLRASGSREQFF. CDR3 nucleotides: TGTGCCAGCAGTTTAAGGGCTAGCGGGAGTAGGGAGCAGTTCTTC.

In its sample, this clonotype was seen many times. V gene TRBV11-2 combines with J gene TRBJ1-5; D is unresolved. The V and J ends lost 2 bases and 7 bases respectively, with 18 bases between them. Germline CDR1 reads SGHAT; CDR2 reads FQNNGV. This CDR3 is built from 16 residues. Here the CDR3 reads CASSLFSLGNSQPQHF. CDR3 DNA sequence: TGTGCCAGCAGCTTATTCAGTCTGGGTAATTCCCAGCCCCAGCATTTT. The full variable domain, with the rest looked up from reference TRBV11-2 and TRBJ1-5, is EAGVAQSPRYKIIEKRQSVAFWCNPISGHATLYWYQQILGQGPKLLIQFQNNGVVDDSQLPKDRFSAERLKGVDSTLKIQPAKLEDSAVYLCASSLFSLGNSQPQHFGDGTRLSIL.

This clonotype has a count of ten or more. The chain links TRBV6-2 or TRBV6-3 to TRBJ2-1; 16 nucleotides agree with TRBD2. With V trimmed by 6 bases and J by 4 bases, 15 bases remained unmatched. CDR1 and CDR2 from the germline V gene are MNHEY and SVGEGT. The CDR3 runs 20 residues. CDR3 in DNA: TGTGCCAGCAGGGCCGGGACTAGCGGGAGGGCCACGACGGGGTACAATGAGCAGTTCTTC. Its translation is CASRAGTSGRATTGYNEQFF.

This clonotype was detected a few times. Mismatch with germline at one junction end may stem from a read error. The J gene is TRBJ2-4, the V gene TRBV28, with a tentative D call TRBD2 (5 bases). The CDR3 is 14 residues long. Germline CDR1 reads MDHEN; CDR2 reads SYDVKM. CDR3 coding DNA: TGTGCCAGCAGTCCCAAGCTAGCCAAAAGCATTCAGTACTTC. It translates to CASSPKLAKSIQYF.

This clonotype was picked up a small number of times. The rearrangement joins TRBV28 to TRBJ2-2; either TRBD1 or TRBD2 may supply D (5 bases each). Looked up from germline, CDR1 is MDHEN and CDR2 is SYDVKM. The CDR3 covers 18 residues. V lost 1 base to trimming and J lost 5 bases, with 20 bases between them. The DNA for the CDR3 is TGTGCCAGCAGTTTATCCAAACTGGGGACGGAAAGTACCGGGGAGCTGTTTTTT. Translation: CASSLSKLGTESTGELFF.

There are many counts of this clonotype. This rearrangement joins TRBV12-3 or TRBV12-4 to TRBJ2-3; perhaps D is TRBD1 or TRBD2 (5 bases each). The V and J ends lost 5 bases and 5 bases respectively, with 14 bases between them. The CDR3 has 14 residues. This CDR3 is CASSPPGSVDTQYF. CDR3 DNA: TGTGCCAGCAGTCCCCCAGGGAGCGTAGATACGCAGTATTTT.